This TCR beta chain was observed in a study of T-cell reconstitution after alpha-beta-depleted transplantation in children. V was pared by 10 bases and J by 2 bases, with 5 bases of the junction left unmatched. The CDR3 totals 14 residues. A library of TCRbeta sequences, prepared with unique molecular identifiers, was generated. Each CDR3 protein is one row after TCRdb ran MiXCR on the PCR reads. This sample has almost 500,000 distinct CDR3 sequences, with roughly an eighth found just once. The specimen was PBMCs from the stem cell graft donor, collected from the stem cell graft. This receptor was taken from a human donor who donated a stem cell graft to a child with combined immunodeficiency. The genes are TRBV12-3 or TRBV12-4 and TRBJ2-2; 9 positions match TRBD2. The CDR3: CATLAGANTGELFF. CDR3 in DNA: TGTGCCACCTTAGCGGGGGCAAACACCGGGGAGCTGTTTTTT.